A selection of T cell receptor beta chains follows, all from one sample in a study of cytomegalovirus exposure and HLA in healthy donors. Produced via immunoSEQ multiplex PCR; TCRdb's table is partial and in-frame only. The sample consists of approximately 110,000 clones, 15% of them appearing once. The sequencing input was PBMCs. Receptors originate from a woman younger than 35 in good health and CMV-seronegative. The CDR3 runs from the conserved cysteine through the conserved F or W. Each record gives: clone size, J gene, V gene, D gene, CDR3 protein, CDR3 DNA. A D gene is named only where the DNA matches it firmly. A clone size is listed for some rows: how often the clone was seen (once, few, many), or a class if it is expanded.

clone_size: NA
j_call: TRBJ2-2
v_call: TRBV7-3
d_call: TRBD2
cdr3_aa: CASSSDGLAYNTGELFF
cdr3_nt: TGTGCCAGCAGCTCAGACGGACTAGCGTATAACACCGGGGAGCTGTTTTTT

clone_size: NA
j_call: TRBJ1-1
v_call: TRBV4-1
d_call: NA
cdr3_aa: CASSQLDGGGTEAFF
cdr3_nt: TGCGCCAGCAGCCAGTTGGACGGAGGAGGCACTGAAGCTTTCTTT

clone_size: few
j_call: TRBJ2-7
v_call: TRBV2
d_call: TRBD1
cdr3_aa: CASRGQVGGEQYF
cdr3_nt: TGTGCCAGCAGGGGACAGGTTGGGGGCGAGCAGTACTTC

clone_size: NA
j_call: TRBJ1-1
v_call: TRBV19
d_call: NA
cdr3_aa: CASSMEWVTEAFF
cdr3_nt: TGTGCCAGTAGTATGGAGTGGGTGACTGAAGCTTTCTTT

clone_size: NA
j_call: TRBJ2-1
v_call: TRBV10-3
d_call: TRBD2
cdr3_aa: CAISETTNGTKQFF
cdr3_nt: TGTGCCATCAGTGAGACAACGAACGGGACTAAGCAGTTCTTC

clone_size: few
j_call: TRBJ2-7
v_call: TRBV7-2
d_call: NA
cdr3_aa: CASSGGGGHIYYEQYF
cdr3_nt: TGTGCCAGCAGCGGTGGGGGGGGGCATATCTACTACGAGCAGTACTTC

clone_size: NA
j_call: TRBJ1-1
v_call: TRBV13
d_call: NA
cdr3_aa: CASSFREKGTEAFF
cdr3_nt: TGTGCCAGCAGCTTCCGGGAGAAGGGCACTGAAGCTTTCTTT

clone_size: NA
j_call: TRBJ1-1
v_call: TRBV18
d_call: TRBD1
cdr3_aa: CASSLNPGQGSEAFF
cdr3_nt: TGTGCCAGCTCACTTAACCCGGGACAGGGCTCTGAAGCTTTCTTT

clone_size: few
j_call: TRBJ2-6
v_call: TRBV2
d_call: TRBD1
cdr3_aa: CASSEPGQGSVLTF
cdr3_nt: TGTGCCAGCAGTGAACCGGGACAGGGGTCCGTCCTGACTTTC

clone_size: NA
j_call: TRBJ2-7
v_call: TRBV13
d_call: NA
cdr3_aa: CASSSGIKLNEQYF
cdr3_nt: TGTGCCAGCAGCTCCGGGATTAAATTGAACGAGCAGTACTTC

clone_size: few
j_call: TRBJ2-7
v_call: TRBV30
d_call: TRBD2
cdr3_aa: CAWSVRGGEQYF
cdr3_nt: TGTGCCTGGAGTGTCCGGGGGGGCGAGCAGTACTTC

clone_size: NA
j_call: TRBJ2-1
v_call: TRBV15
d_call: NA
cdr3_aa: CATSRGAPSSYNEQFF
cdr3_nt: TGTGCCACCAGCAGAGGGGCTCCGAGCTCCTACAATGAGCAGTTCTTC

clone_size: few
j_call: TRBJ2-3
v_call: TRBV10-3
d_call: TRBD2
cdr3_aa: CAISEGVAGGPDTQYF
cdr3_nt: TGTGCCATCAGTGAGGGGGTAGCGGGAGGGCCAGATACGCAGTATTTT

clone_size: NA
j_call: TRBJ1-1
v_call: TRBV10-1
d_call: NA
cdr3_aa: CASSESGGRTEAFF
cdr3_nt: TGCGCCAGCAGTGAGTCGGGGGGAAGGACTGAAGCTTTCTTT

clone_size: NA
j_call: TRBJ2-1
v_call: TRBV11-2
d_call: NA
cdr3_aa: CASSLIRGSYNEQFF
cdr3_nt: TGTGCCAGCAGCTTAATCAGAGGCTCCTACAATGAGCAGTTCTTC

clone_size: few
j_call: TRBJ2-7
v_call: TRBV7-2
d_call: NA
cdr3_aa: CASSPSYEQYF
cdr3_nt: TGTGCCAGCAGCCCGTCCTACGAGCAGTACTTC

clone_size: NA
j_call: TRBJ2-3
v_call: TRBV10-3
d_call: NA
cdr3_aa: CAISEIANRNTDTQYF
cdr3_nt: TGTGCCATCAGTGAGATCGCCAACAGAAACACAGATACGCAGTATTTT

clone_size: NA
j_call: TRBJ2-3
v_call: TRBV28
d_call: NA
cdr3_aa: CASSLTTRVTDTQYF
cdr3_nt: TGTGCCAGCAGTTTGACAACTAGGGTCACAGATACGCAGTATTTT

clone_size: few
j_call: TRBJ2-7
v_call: TRBV5-1
d_call: NA
cdr3_aa: CASSPGTRKSYEQYF
cdr3_nt: TGCGCCAGCAGCCCCGGGACACGGAAGTCCTACGAGCAGTACTTC

clone_size: few
j_call: TRBJ2-1
v_call: TRBV7-8
d_call: TRBD2
cdr3_aa: CASSLRLAGAMGSTGEQFF
cdr3_nt: TGTGCCAGCAGCTTAAGGCTAGCGGGCGCGATGGGGTCGACGGGTGAGCAGTTCTTC

clone_size: NA
j_call: TRBJ2-5
v_call: TRBV6-5
d_call: NA
cdr3_aa: CASSYSRAPETQYF
cdr3_nt: TGTGCCAGCAGTTACTCGCGGGCCCCGGAGACCCAGTACTTC

clone_size: few
j_call: TRBJ2-5
v_call: TRBV5-1
d_call: NA
cdr3_aa: CASSQGGGETQYF
cdr3_nt: TGCGCCAGCAGCCAAGGAGGAGGAGAGACCCAGTACTTC

clone_size: NA
j_call: TRBJ2-2
v_call: TRBV6-5
d_call: NA
cdr3_aa: CASSYNQAGHTGELFF
cdr3_nt: TGTGCCAGCAGTTACAACCAGGCGGGACACACCGGGGAGCTGTTTTTT

clone_size: NA
j_call: TRBJ2-7
v_call: TRBV10-3
d_call: TRBD1
cdr3_aa: CAIRGTETYEQYF
cdr3_nt: TGTGCCATCAGGGGGACAGAGACCTACGAGCAGTACTTC

clone_size: NA
j_call: TRBJ1-4
v_call: TRBV30
d_call: NA
cdr3_aa: CAWSDDSNEKLFF
cdr3_nt: TGTGCCTGGAGCGACGACAGTAATGAAAAACTGTTTTTT

clone_size: few
j_call: TRBJ1-1
v_call: TRBV10-3
d_call: NA
cdr3_aa: CAISDSLNTEAFF
cdr3_nt: TGTGCCATCAGTGATAGCCTGAACACTGAAGCTTTCTTT

clone_size: NA
j_call: TRBJ1-5
v_call: TRBV13
d_call: NA
cdr3_aa: CASSSRYMGRGEPQHF
cdr3_nt: TGTGCCAGCAGCTCAAGATATATGGGCAGGGGTGAGCCCCAGCATTTT

clone_size: few
j_call: TRBJ2-1
v_call: TRBV28
d_call: TRBD2
cdr3_aa: CASSILAGGHNEQFF
cdr3_nt: TGTGCCAGCAGTATTCTAGCGGGGGGGCACAATGAGCAGTTCTTC

clone_size: few
j_call: TRBJ1-2
v_call: TRBV6-5
d_call: NA
cdr3_aa: CASSSLQGTGGYTF
cdr3_nt: TGTGCCAGCAGTTCTTTACAGGGAACGGGTGGCTACACCTTC

clone_size: NA
j_call: TRBJ2-4
v_call: TRBV6-6
d_call: NA
cdr3_aa: CASSYPTGLNIQYF
cdr3_nt: TGTGCCAGCAGTTACCCGACAGGATTGAACATTCAGTACTTC

clone_size: NA
j_call: TRBJ1-1
v_call: TRBV6-1
d_call: NA
cdr3_aa: CASRKTGPNTEAFF
cdr3_nt: TGTGCCAGCAGAAAGACAGGCCCGAACACTGAAGCTTTCTTT

clone_size: NA
j_call: TRBJ2-7
v_call: TRBV4-2
d_call: NA
cdr3_aa: CASSQDLENYEQYF
cdr3_nt: TGTGCCAGCAGCCAAGATTTGGAGAACTACGAGCAGTACTTC

clone_size: NA
j_call: TRBJ2-2
v_call: TRBV9
d_call: NA
cdr3_aa: CASSKGHANTGELFF
cdr3_nt: TGTGCCAGCAGCAAAGGACACGCGAACACCGGGGAGCTGTTTTTT

clone_size: NA
j_call: TRBJ2-1
v_call: TRBV28
d_call: NA
cdr3_aa: CASSWEKEQFF
cdr3_nt: TGTGCCAGCAGTTGGGAGAAAGAGCAGTTCTTC

clone_size: few
j_call: TRBJ2-7
v_call: TRBV27
d_call: TRBD1
cdr3_aa: CASSLLTGANEQYF
cdr3_nt: TGTGCCAGCAGTTTATTGACAGGGGCAAACGAGCAGTACTTC

clone_size: few
j_call: TRBJ2-2
v_call: TRBV27
d_call: NA
cdr3_aa: CASRWRTNTGELFF
cdr3_nt: TGTGCCAGCAGATGGAGGACGAACACCGGGGAGCTGTTTTTT

clone_size: few
j_call: TRBJ2-1
v_call: TRBV10-2
d_call: TRBD2
cdr3_aa: CASSEGLAGVDEQFF
cdr3_nt: TGCGCCAGCAGTGAGGGGCTAGCGGGAGTTGATGAGCAGTTCTTC

clone_size: few
j_call: TRBJ1-2
v_call: TRBV7-9
d_call: TRBD1
cdr3_aa: CASYLPDRRWDYYGYTF
cdr3_nt: TGTGCCAGCTACTTACCGGACAGGCGCTGGGATTACTATGGCTACACCTTC

clone_size: NA
j_call: TRBJ2-6
v_call: TRBV5-1
d_call: TRBD1
cdr3_aa: CASSFTGASGANVLTF
cdr3_nt: TGCGCCAGCAGCTTCACAGGGGCGTCCGGGGCCAACGTCCTGACTTTC

clone_size: NA
j_call: TRBJ2-3
v_call: TRBV28
d_call: NA
cdr3_aa: CASSVNTDTQYF
cdr3_nt: TGTGCCAGCAGTGTCAACACAGATACGCAGTATTTT

clone_size: few
j_call: TRBJ2-5
v_call: TRBV6-1
d_call: NA
cdr3_aa: CASSVGAGWETQYF
cdr3_nt: TGTGCCAGCAGTGTAGGGGCGGGATGGGAGACCCAGTACTTC

clone_size: NA
j_call: TRBJ2-2
v_call: TRBV2
d_call: TRBD1
cdr3_aa: CASRGTANTGELFF
cdr3_nt: TGTGCCAGCAGGGGGACAGCGAACACCGGGGAGCTGTTTTTT

clone_size: NA
j_call: TRBJ1-2
v_call: TRBV6-5
d_call: NA
cdr3_aa: CASSYSSDYGYTF
cdr3_nt: TGTGCCAGCAGTTACTCGTCGGACTATGGCTACACCTTC

clone_size: NA
j_call: TRBJ1-2
v_call: TRBV6-1
d_call: NA
cdr3_aa: CASSEEVAPRYGYTF
cdr3_nt: TGTGCCAGCAGTGAAGAGGTAGCACCGAGGTATGGCTACACCTTC

clone_size: few
j_call: TRBJ2-1
v_call: TRBV4-3
d_call: TRBD1
cdr3_aa: CASSNRDRINEQFF
cdr3_nt: TGCGCCAGCAGCAACCGGGACAGGATTAATGAGCAGTTCTTC

clone_size: NA
j_call: TRBJ2-5
v_call: TRBV30
d_call: TRBD2
cdr3_aa: CACGLDGVETQYF
cdr3_nt: TGTGCCTGCGGACTAGATGGGGTTGAGACCCAGTACTTC

clone_size: NA
j_call: TRBJ1-1
v_call: TRBV2
d_call: NA
cdr3_aa: CASRQGTSQNTEAFF
cdr3_nt: TGTGCCAGCAGGCAGGGAACGAGCCAGAACACTGAAGCTTTCTTT

clone_size: few
j_call: TRBJ1-1
v_call: TRBV15
d_call: NA
cdr3_aa: CATSIGREGDEAFF
cdr3_nt: TGTGCCACCAGCATTGGGCGGGAGGGCGATGAAGCTTTCTTT

clone_size: NA
j_call: TRBJ1-2
v_call: TRBV25-1
d_call: TRBD1
cdr3_aa: CASNYGQGYGYTF
cdr3_nt: TGTGCCAGCAACTATGGACAGGGATATGGCTACACCTTC

clone_size: NA
j_call: TRBJ2-3
v_call: TRBV18
d_call: TRBD1
cdr3_aa: CASSPPPGTVRDTQYF
cdr3_nt: TGTGCCAGCTCACCTCCCCCCGGGACAGTTCGAGATACGCAGTATTTT

clone_size: NA
j_call: TRBJ2-1
v_call: TRBV6-4
d_call: NA
cdr3_aa: CASSEGATSNEQFF
cdr3_nt: TGTGCCAGCAGTGAGGGGGCAACGAGTAATGAGCAGTTCTTC

clone_size: few
j_call: TRBJ1-5
v_call: TRBV6-5
d_call: NA
cdr3_aa: CASSPQGPGQPQHF
cdr3_nt: TGTGCCAGCAGTCCACAGGGTCCGGGTCAGCCCCAGCATTTT

clone_size: few
j_call: TRBJ1-3
v_call: TRBV30
d_call: TRBD1
cdr3_aa: CAWQLGGYSGNTIYF
cdr3_nt: TGTGCCTGGCAGCTAGGGGGCTACTCTGGAAACACCATATATTTT

clone_size: NA
j_call: TRBJ1-1
v_call: TRBV5-1
d_call: TRBD1
cdr3_aa: CASSSTGQNTEAFF
cdr3_nt: TGCGCCAGCAGCTCGACAGGGCAGAACACTGAAGCTTTCTTT

clone_size: NA
j_call: TRBJ1-1
v_call: TRBV21-1
d_call: NA
cdr3_aa: CASSKIGQGDTEAFF
cdr3_nt: TGTGCCAGCAGCAAAATTGGCCAGGGGGACACTGAAGCTTTCTTT